The rows below give T cell receptor beta chains drawn from one sample of a study of shared clonotypes between healthy human individuals. Method: immunoSEQ multiplex PCR; TCRdb's copy keeps in-frame clones and lacks some. The data contain hundreds of thousands of clones, 90% to 97% of them singletons. The specimen sequenced was naive CD8+ T cells sorted from blood. The receptors derive from a woman aged 25 to 39 in good health. Each CDR3 is given with its conserved first and last residue. The D gene is left open where the match is weak. Clone size appears in some rows only: once, few, many, or a class for an expanded clone.

V gene	J gene	D gene	clone size	CDR3 DNA	CDR3 protein
TRBV19	TRBJ2-2	TRBD1	-	TGTGCCAGTAGTATGAGGATACAGGGGGCGCGTACCGGGGAGCTGTTTTTT	CASSMRIQGARTGELFF
TRBV7-8	TRBJ1-5	-	-	TGTGCCAGCAGCTTAACGGAGGGGTATAGCAATCAGCCCCAGCATTTT	CASSLTEGYSNQPQHF
TRBV19	TRBJ2-1	TRBD2	-	TGTGCCAGTACCCTCAATCCCGGGACTAGCGGATTGAATGAGCAGTTCTTC	CASTLNPGTSGLNEQFF
TRBV28	TRBJ2-5	TRBD1	-	TGTGCCAGCAACCTGTCACAGGGGGCAGGAGAGACCCAGTACTTC	CASNLSQGAGETQYF
TRBV14	TRBJ2-7	-	-	TGTGCCAGCAGCCAAGGAGACCGATACGAGCAGTACTTC	CASSQGDRYEQYF
TRBV4-1	TRBJ2-7	TRBD1	-	TGCGCCAGCAGCCCACAGGGGGGCTACGAGCAGTACTTC	CASSPQGGYEQYF
TRBV7-9	TRBJ2-2	TRBD1	-	TGTGCCAGCAGCTACGCGGCAGGGGGCGTACCCGGGGAGCTGTTTTTT	CASSYAAGGVPGELFF
TRBV6-6	TRBJ2-7	-	-	TGTGCCAGCAGTTACTCCGGGTCACACCAGTACTTC	CASSYSGSHQYF
TRBV7-6	TRBJ2-2	TRBD1	-	TGTGCCAGCAGCGCGCAAGACAGGGCCGTCTCCGGGGAGCTGTTTTTT	CASSAQDRAVSGELFF
TRBV19	TRBJ2-5	TRBD2	-	TGTGCCAGTAGCGCCGGTCGGCTAGCGGGGGAGACCCAGTACTTC	CASSAGRLAGETQYF
TRBV9	TRBJ1-5	-	once	TGTGCCAGCAGCGATTCCGTGAATGGGGCCCAGCATTTT	CASSDSVNGAQHF
TRBV28	TRBJ2-3	-	-	TGTGCCAGCAGCGACGGGACTCATACGCAGTATTTT	CASSDGTHTQYF
TRBV28	TRBJ2-7	-	-	TGTGCCAGCAGCCGAGGACAAGCCTACGAGCAGTACTTC	CASSRGQAYEQYF
TRBV5-4	TRBJ2-7	TRBD2	-	TGTGCCAGCAGCGCCGGGAGGGGAGGTTACGAGCAGTACTTC	CASSAGRGGYEQYF
TRBV27	TRBJ2-3	TRBD2	-	TGTGCCAGCACAGGACTAGCGGGCCATCGGGGGGGGACAGATACGCAGTATTTT	CASTGLAGHRGGTDTQYF
TRBV5-8	TRBJ2-1	TRBD2	-	TGTGCCAGCAGCCCTCCGGGACTATGGGCTCTGCAGGGTGAGCAGTTCTTC	CASSPPGLWALQGEQFF
TRBV15	TRBJ2-5	-	-	TGTGCCACCAGCAGGGGAGACAGCTCCATTACGGAGACCCAGTACTTC	CATSRGDSSITETQYF
TRBV5-1	TRBJ2-7	-	-	TGCGCCAGCAGCTTGAGGGCGGGAACGTCCTACGAGCAGTACTTC	CASSLRAGTSYEQYF
TRBV19	TRBJ1-1	-	-	TGTGCCAGTAGTATAGCTCTTGCAGGGAACACTGAAGCTTTCTTT	CASSIALAGNTEAFF
TRBV19	TRBJ2-7	-	once	TGTGCCAGTAGTAGCGGGATATCCTACGAGCAGTACTTC	CASSSGISYEQYF
TRBV6-6	TRBJ2-7	-	-	TGTGCCAGCAGTAAAGAAAGCAACGAGCAGTACTTC	CASSKESNEQYF
TRBV27	TRBJ1-2	-	-	TGTGCCAGCAGTTTATATGGGGGAGGAGGCTACACCTTC	CASSLYGGGGYTF
TRBV27	TRBJ1-2	-	-	TGTGCCAGCAGGGGGCGCGATATCTATGGCTACACCTTC	CASRGRDIYGYTF
TRBV5-1	TRBJ2-1	-	-	TGCGCCAGCAGCTTGGAGGACTCCTACAATGAGCAGTTCTTC	CASSLEDSYNEQFF
TRBV9	TRBJ2-1	TRBD2	-	TGTGCCAGCAGCGTAGGCGGGAGGGGTTACAATGAGCAGTTCTTC	CASSVGGRGYNEQFF
TRBV29-1	TRBJ1-5	-	-	TGCAGCGCCCCCCCCGGGGCTATATTTTATAGCAATCAGCCCCAGCATTTT	CSAPPGAIFYSNQPQHF
TRBV27	TRBJ1-5	-	-	TGTGCCAGCAGCCAGTTCCAGGGAAATCAGCCCCAGCATTTT	CASSQFQGNQPQHF
TRBV15	TRBJ2-1	TRBD2	-	TGTGCCACGAGTCTAGCGGACTACAATGAGCAGTTCTTC	CATSLADYNEQFF
TRBV7-6	TRBJ2-5	-	-	TGTGCCAGCAGCTTAGAGGGTCGTTGGGGCCCCACCAAAGAGACCCAGTACTTC	CASSLEGRWGPTKETQYF
TRBV11-2	TRBJ2-2	TRBD1	-	TGTGCCAGCAGCCTCACAGGGGCCTCAACGACCACCGGGGAGCTGTTTTTT	CASSLTGASTTTGELFF
TRBV5-5	TRBJ2-5	-	once	TGTGCCAGCAGCTTGGTACCCGAGGAAGAGACCCAGTACTTC	CASSLVPEEETQYF
TRBV27	TRBJ2-7	TRBD2	-	TGTGCCAGCAGTTTCGGGAGGACCCCCTTCTACGAGCAGTACTTC	CASSFGRTPFYEQYF
TRBV27	TRBJ1-1	-	-	TGTGCCAGCATGCCTGGGGGTTCGAACACTGAAGCTTTCTTT	CASMPGGSNTEAFF
TRBV6-1	TRBJ2-1	-	-	TGTGCCAGCAGTGAAGTATGGGAGGTTGTCAGCCATGAGCAGTTCTTC	CASSEVWEVVSHEQFF
TRBV11-2	TRBJ2-7	-	-	TGTGCCAGCAGCTTAGATCACGAGCAGTACTTC	CASSLDHEQYF